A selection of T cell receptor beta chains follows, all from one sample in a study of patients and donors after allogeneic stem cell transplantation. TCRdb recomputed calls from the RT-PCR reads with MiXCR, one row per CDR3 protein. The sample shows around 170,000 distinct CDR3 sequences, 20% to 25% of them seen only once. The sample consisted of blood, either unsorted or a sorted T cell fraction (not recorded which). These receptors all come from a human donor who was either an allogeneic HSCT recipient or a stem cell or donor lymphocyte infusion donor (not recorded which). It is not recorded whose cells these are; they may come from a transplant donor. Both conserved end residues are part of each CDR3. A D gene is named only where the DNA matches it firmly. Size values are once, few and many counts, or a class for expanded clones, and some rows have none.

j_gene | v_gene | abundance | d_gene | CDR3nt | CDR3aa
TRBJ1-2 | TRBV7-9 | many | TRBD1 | TGTGCCAGCACGTCCCGGGACAGGGGTAATGGCTACACCTTC | CASTSRDRGNGYTF
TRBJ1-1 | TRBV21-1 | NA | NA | TGTGCCAGCAGCAATAAGGGCGGGGGGCGCGACACTGAAGCTTTCTTT | CASSNKGGGRDTEAFF
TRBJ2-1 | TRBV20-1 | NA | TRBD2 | TGCAGTGCCGCGGGAGAGGGATCCTACAATGAGCAGTTCTTC | CSAAGEGSYNEQFF
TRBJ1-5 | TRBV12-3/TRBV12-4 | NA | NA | TGTGCCAGCAGTCCCGCGAGGGGAGGGTTGGGCAATCAGCCCCAGCATTTT | CASSPARGGLGNQPQHF
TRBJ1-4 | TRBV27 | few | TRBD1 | TGTGCCAGCAGTTTAAGACAGGGGGCGACTAATGAAAAACTGTTTTTT | CASSLRQGATNEKLFF
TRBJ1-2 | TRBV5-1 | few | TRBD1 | TGCGCCAGTAGGAACAGGGGGCAGGGCTATGGCTACACCTTC | CASRNRGQGYGYTF
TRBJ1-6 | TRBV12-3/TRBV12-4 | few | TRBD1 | TGTGCCAGCAGTTCGACAGGGGGCGACAATTCACCCCTCCACTTT | CASSSTGGDNSPLHF
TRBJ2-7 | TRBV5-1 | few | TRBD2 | TGCGCCAGCACGGGGGGGATAATCTCCGAGCAGTACTTC | CASTGGIISEQYF
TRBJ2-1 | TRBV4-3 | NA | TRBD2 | TGCGCCAGCAGCCACCCGGGACTAGTCTCTTCCAATGAGCAGTTCTTC | CASSHPGLVSSNEQFF
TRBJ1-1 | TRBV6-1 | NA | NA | TGTGCCAGCACTAAGAACACTGAAGCTTTCTTT | CASTKNTEAFF
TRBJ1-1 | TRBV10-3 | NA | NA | TGTGCCATCAGCCGGGACATCTTAGAGAACACTGAAGCTTTCTTT | CAISRDILENTEAFF
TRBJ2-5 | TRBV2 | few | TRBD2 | TGTGCCAGCAGACCGGGACTAGCCCAAGAGACCCAGTACTTC | CASRPGLAQETQYF
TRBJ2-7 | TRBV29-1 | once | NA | TGCAGCGTGGGACCTTCATGGGGGGGCGACGACGAGCAGTACTTC | CSVGPSWGGDDEQYF
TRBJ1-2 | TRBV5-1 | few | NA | TGCGCCAGCAGCTACCCGGACAGAGCTAACTATGGCTACACCTTC | CASSYPDRANYGYTF
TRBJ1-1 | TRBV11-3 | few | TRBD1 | TGTGCCAGCAGCTTAGGAGACAGGGGCGTTTTGAACACTGAAGCTTTCTTT | CASSLGDRGVLNTEAFF
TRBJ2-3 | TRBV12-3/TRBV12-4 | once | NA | TGTGCCAGCAGTCCCGGAAGAACAGATACGCAGTATTTT | CASSPGRTDTQYF
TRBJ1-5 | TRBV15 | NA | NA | TGTGCCACCAGCAGAGATCTGGGGGCTTATCAGCCCCAGCATTTT | CATSRDLGAYQPQHF
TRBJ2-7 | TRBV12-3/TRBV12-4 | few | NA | TGTGCCAGCGGCACAGGGACCTACGAGCAGTACTTC | CASGTGTYEQYF
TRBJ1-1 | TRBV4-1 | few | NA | TGCGCCAGCAGCCAAGCTCCGGGGCGGTCGAACACTGAAGCTTTCTTT | CASSQAPGRSNTEAFF
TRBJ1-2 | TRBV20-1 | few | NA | TGCAGTGCTAGAGATAGTCGAAGGGATGGCTACACCTTC | CSARDSRRDGYTF
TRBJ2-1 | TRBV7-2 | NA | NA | TGTGCCAGCAGCTTAGTCGGGTTCGATGAGCAGTTCTTC | CASSLVGFDEQFF
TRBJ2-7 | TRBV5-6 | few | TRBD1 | TGTGCCAGCAGCATCGCCGGGACAGGGGGCGCGGACGAGCAGTACTTC | CASSIAGTGGADEQYF
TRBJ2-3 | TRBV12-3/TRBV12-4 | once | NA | TGTGCCAGCAGTTTAGACTTCGTCTACCCAGATACGCAGTATTTT | CASSLDFVYPDTQYF
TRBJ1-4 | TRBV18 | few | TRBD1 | TGTGCCAGCTCACCCAGGACAGGGGGCCATGAAAAACTGTTTTTT | CASSPRTGGHEKLFF
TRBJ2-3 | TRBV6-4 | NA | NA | TGTGCCAGCAGTGACGCAATCCGGGATACGCAGTATTTT | CASSDAIRDTQYF
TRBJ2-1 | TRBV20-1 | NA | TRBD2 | TGCAGTGCTAGAGATCTTAGAGGTATTGGGACTAGAATCGATGAGCAGTTCTTC | CSARDLRGIGTRIDEQFF
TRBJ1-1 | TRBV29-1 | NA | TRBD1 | TGCAGCATCCGACAGGGGGTGGACACTGAAGCTTTCTTT | CSIRQGVDTEAFF
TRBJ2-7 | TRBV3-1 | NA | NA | TGTGCCAGCAGCCAAGCTGTTGAGACCTACGAGCAGTACTTC | CASSQAVETYEQYF
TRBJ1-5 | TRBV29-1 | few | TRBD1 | TGCAGCGTTCGACAGGGGAATCAGCCCCAGCATTTT | CSVRQGNQPQHF
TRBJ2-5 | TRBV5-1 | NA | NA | TGCGCCAGCAGCTTAAACAAGGGCGATCAAGAGACCCAGTACTTC | CASSLNKGDQETQYF
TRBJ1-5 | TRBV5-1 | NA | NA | TGCGCCAGCAGCCTGACAGGAGGTGTAAATCAGCCCCAGCATTTT | CASSLTGGVNQPQHF
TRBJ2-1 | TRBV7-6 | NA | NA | TGTGCCAGCAGCCACGGACGGTCGATTGGGGATGAGCAGTTCTTC | CASSHGRSIGDEQFF
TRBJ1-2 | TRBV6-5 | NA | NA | TGTGCCAGCAGTTACAGACAGGCTAACTATGGCTACACCTTC | CASSYRQANYGYTF
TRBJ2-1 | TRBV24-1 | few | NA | TGTGCCACCAGTGATCGACAGGTGAGCTCCTACAATGAGCAGTTCTTC | CATSDRQVSSYNEQFF
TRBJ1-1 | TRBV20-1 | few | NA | TGCAGTGCTGAAGACACTGAAGCTTTCTTT | CSAEDTEAFF
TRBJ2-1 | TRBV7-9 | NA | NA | TGTGCCAGCAGCTCACGGGCCGGCGTACTTTACAATGAGCAGTTCTTC | CASSSRAGVLYNEQFF
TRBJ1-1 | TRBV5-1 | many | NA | TGCGCCAGCAGCTTGTGGGAGAACACTGAAGCTTTCTTT | CASSLWENTEAFF
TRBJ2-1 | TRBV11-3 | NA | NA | TGTGCCAGCAGACGTGACGATGAGCAGTTCTTC | CASRRDDEQFF
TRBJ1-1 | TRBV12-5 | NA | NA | TGTGCTAGTGGCTCTACTGGGGGGCTCACTGAAGCTTTCTTT | CASGSTGGLTEAFF
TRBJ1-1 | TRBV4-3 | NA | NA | TGCGCCAGCAGCCAAGATGCCCCGGGAGCGAACACTGAAGCTTTCTTT | CASSQDAPGANTEAFF